This paragraph reports one TCR beta chain. Its cognate antigen is unknown. Germline is not matched at one junction end, which may reflect a read error. Amplified TCR beta CDR3 regions derived from RNA transcripts. The TCR CDR3 first-round RT-PCR relied on the HTBI primer set. MiXCR, applied by TCRdb to the multiplex PCR reads, yields one record per CDR3 protein. The data contain 500,000 to 600,000 distinct CDR3 sequences, 35% to 55% of them singletons. CDR3 length: 14 residues. The germline V gene encodes CDR1 LGHDT and CDR2 YNNKEL (reference sequence). These data are taken from a study of T cells in Graves' hyperthyroidism and ophthalmopathy. Study conclusions and caveats: Also found in blood were most expanded thyroid clonotypes above 0.001.

Diagnostic assessment was based on clinical symptoms, serum thyroxine and TRAb, thyroid ultrasound and orbital computed tomography. The TCR originated in an adult woman with Graves' disease, either hyperthyroidism or ophthalmopathy (not recorded which). Sequencing was carried out using peripheral blood or thyroid tissue (not recorded which). The rearrangement joins TRBV3-1 to TRBJ2-7, with D tentatively TRBD2 (6 bases). This chain's CDR3 is CASSQGTSGGELYF. The CDR3 DNA reads as TGTGCCAGCAGCCAAGGGACGTCGGGCGGGGAGCTGTACTTC.